The 3 T cell receptor beta chains below were found in one sample sequenced in a study of cytomegalovirus exposure and HLA in healthy donors (dated by TCRdb to 2016 to 2017). Receptor libraries were prepared by the immunoSEQ multiplex PCR assay. A mixture of 60 forward primers for TCR Vbeta segments and 13 reverse primers for TCR Jbeta segments was used in the multiplex PCR. The table was pulled from immuneACCESS by TCRdb, which kept in-frame rearrangements only. Such tables lose some clones; where checked, under half of the loss comes from unresolved V genes, and the rest has no known cause. The table for this sample lists some 130,000 clones; approximately 80% of them were counted only once. The ten largest clonotypes hold 0.55% to 0.75% of the sample. Sequencing was done on a sample of PBMCs. These receptors originate from a man aged 18 to 29 in good health and CMV-seronegative.

The sample holds a few counts of this clone. This chain joins TRBV9 and TRBJ1-2; D might be TRBD1 (5 bases). This CDR3 has 13 amino acids. Trimming left V 0 bases short and J 9 bases short, with 12 bases between. Germline-derived CDR1 and CDR2 are SGDLS and YYNGEE. CDR3 loop: CASSVEQGKSYTF. CDR3 DNA sequence: TGTGCCAGCAGCGTAGAGCAGGGAAAGAGCTACACCTTC.

The V call is TRBV7-2, the J call TRBJ2-6; D uncertain. This CDR3 contains 14 residues. Trimming removed 5 bases from V and 0 bases from J, with 5 bases in between. CDR1 SGHTA and CDR2 FQGNSA come from the germline V gene. The chain's CDR3 is CASSPSSGANVLTF. The CDR3 bases are TGTGCCAGCAGCCCCAGCTCTGGGGCCAACGTCCTGACTTTC.

The genes are TRBV2 and TRBJ1-1; D is unresolved. The CDR3 covers 11 residues. V dropped 7 bases and J dropped 5 bases, with 8 bases sitting between them. Germline V CDR1 and CDR2: SNHLY, FYNNEI. The CDR3 reads CASIPGTEAFF. The CDR3 DNA reads TGTGCCAGCATACCGGGAACTGAAGCTTTCTTT.